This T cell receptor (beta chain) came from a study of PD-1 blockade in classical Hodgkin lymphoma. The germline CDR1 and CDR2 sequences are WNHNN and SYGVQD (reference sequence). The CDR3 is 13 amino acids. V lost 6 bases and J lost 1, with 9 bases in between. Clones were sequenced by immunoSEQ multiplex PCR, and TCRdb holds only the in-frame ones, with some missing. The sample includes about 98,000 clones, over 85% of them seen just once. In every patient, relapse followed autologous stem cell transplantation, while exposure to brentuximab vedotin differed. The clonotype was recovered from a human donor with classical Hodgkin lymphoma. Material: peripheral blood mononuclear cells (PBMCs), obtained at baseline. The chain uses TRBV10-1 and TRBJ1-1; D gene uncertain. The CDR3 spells CASRADPNTEAFF. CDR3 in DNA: TGCGCCAGCAGGGCAGACCCGAACACTGAAGCTTTCTTT.